These 18 T cell receptor beta chains share one sample of origin, sequenced in a study of human T cells and chemical hapten exposure. One entry per CDR3 protein results from TCRdb running MiXCR on the RACE reads. The data contain about 52,000 distinct CDR3 sequences, roughly 9.5% of them seen just once; the ten biggest clones take up 16%. Sample time point: patch test 3, about 24 weeks after DPC sensitization. Stated treatment: therapeutic diphenylcyclopropenone sensitization with weekly scalp DPC. The sample in question was whole blood, obtained in connection with sensitization to the hapten diphenylcyclopropenone (DPC). These receptors were collected from a woman aged 40 to 49 with alopecia areata. Some clones in this sample may be carry-over from other donors' samples.

The gene calls are TRBV4-3 and TRBJ1-6, with 7 nucleotides matching TRBD1. The CDR3 contains 14 residues. The trim removed 3 bases at V and 7 bases at J, leaving 3 bases unmatched. The germline gives CDR1 LGHNA, CDR2 YSLEER. CDR3 loop: CASSHGTVNSPLHF. Written as DNA, the CDR3 is TGCGCCAGCAGCCACGGGACAGTAAATTCACCCCTCCACTTT.

In this sample, this clonotype turned up many times. The V and J genes are TRBV15 and TRBJ1-5; D unresolved. V shed 0 bases and J shed 3 bases, with 12 bases lying between them. The CDR3 consists of 16 residues. Germline V CDR1 and CDR2: LNHNV, YYDKDF (reference sequence). CDR3 residues: CATSREVSSSNQPQHF. CDR3 bases: TGTGCCACCAGCAGAGAAGTGAGTTCTTCCAATCAGCCCCAGCATTTT. Supplemented by reference TRBV15 and TRBJ1-5, the full variable domain reads DAMVIQNPRYQVTQFGKPVTLSCSQTLNHNVMYWYQQKSSQAPKLLFHYYDKDFNNEADTPDNFQSRRPNTSFCFLDIRSPGLGDTAMYLCATSREVSSSNQPQHFGDGTRLSIL.

This clonotype was seen more than once but under ten times. The chain recombines TRBV5-4 with TRBJ1-6; tentative D call: TRBD1 (6 bases). The ends were cut back, 0 bases at V and 5 bases at J, with 12 bases in the middle. This CDR3 spans 16 amino acids. The germline CDR1 and CDR2 sequences are SGHNT and YYREEE (reference sequence). The CDR3 reads CASSLGYQGHNSPLHF. CDR3 sequence (DNA): TGTGCCAGCAGCTTGGGATATCAGGGGCATAATTCACCCCTCCACTTT.

This sequence joins TRBV27 and TRBJ2-2; no firm D call. CDR1 and CDR2 (germline): MNHEY, SMNVEV (reference sequence). V lost 2 bases and J 6 bases, leaving 4 bases between the germline ends. This CDR3 spans 12 amino acids. CDR3 amino acids: CASSLAAGELFF. The CDR3 region has the DNA TGTGCCAGCAGTTTAGCGGCCGGGGAGCTGTTTTTT.

V usage is TRBV18 and J usage is TRBJ1-1, with D tentatively TRBD1 (5 bases). Trimming took 2 bases from V and 0 from J, leaving 7 bases between them. The germline CDR1 and CDR2 sequences are KGHSH and LQKENI. The CDR3 runs to 14 residues. The CDR3 sequence is CASSPNRMNTEAFF. DNA of the CDR3: TGTGCCAGCTCACCAAACAGGATGAACACTGAAGCTTTCTTT.

This clonotype occurred a few times. The CDR3 sequence is CASSVRGNTNEKLFF. Here the CDR3 DNA reads TGTGCCAGCAGCGTACGCGGGAATACTAATGAAAAACTGTTTTTT. The chain joins TRBV9 to TRBJ1-4; D gene uncertain. The V end was cut by 1 base, the J end by 2 bases, with 9 bases between. Germline CDR1 SGDLS, CDR2 YYNGEE. The length of the CDR3 is 15 residues.

The chain combines TRBV6-6 with TRBJ2-5, with TRBD1 as a possible D gene (5 bases). This CDR3 is built from 14 residues. V lost 6 bases and J 4 bases, leaving 15 bases between the germline ends. Germline-derived CDR1 and CDR2 are MNHNY and SVGAGI (reference sequence). The CDR3 loop reads CASRVRDRGETQYF. CDR3 nucleotides: TGTGCCAGCAGGGTACGAGATAGGGGAGAGACCCAGTACTTC.

There are a few counts of this clonotype. The CDR3 DNA follows: TGTGCCAGCTCACCACCGGGAATGAGCCCGGGGGAGCAGTTCTTC. Amino acids: CASSPPGMSPGEQFF. This chain links TRBV18 with TRBJ2-1; a possible D gene is TRBD2 (5 bases). Germline-derived CDR1 and CDR2 are KGHSH and LQKENI. Deletions cut 0 bases from V and 10 bases from J, with 16 bases between. The length of the CDR3 is 15 residues.

The chain combines TRBV4-1 with TRBJ2-7; D unclear. V dropped 0 bases and J dropped 4 bases, with 10 bases sitting between them. Germline CDR1 and CDR2: MGHRA and YSYEKL. This CDR3 has 14 amino acids. The CDR3 protein is CASSQDPGLYEQYF. In DNA, the CDR3 is TGCGCCAGCAGCCAAGATCCGGGTTTGTACGAGCAGTACTTC.

J is TRBJ1-5 and V is TRBV2; D gene ambiguous. Germline CDR1 reads SNHLY; CDR2 reads FYNNEI. The V end was cut by 7 bases, the J end by 2 bases, with 12 bases between. This CDR3 region has 14 residues. This chain's CDR3 is CASNRFGGNQPQHF. CDR3 DNA: TGTGCCAGCAATAGGTTTGGGGGCAATCAGCCCCAGCATTTT.

J is TRBJ2-7 and V is TRBV20-1, with TRBD2 matching 12 bases. Germline values: CDR1 DFQATT, CDR2 SNEGSKA (reference sequence). CDR3 length: 16 amino acids. The V segment lost 1 base and the J segment 6 bases; nucleotides outside the gene matches: 10. The chain's CDR3 is CSARVPTSGGPSEQYF. CDR3 sequence (DNA): TGCAGTGCTAGAGTTCCCACTAGCGGGGGGCCCTCCGAGCAGTACTTC.

This clonotype was observed a handful of times. V and J are TRBV10-3 and TRBJ2-3, with TRBD2 matching 11 bases. J was trimmed by 7 bases and V by 6 bases; bases with no gene match: 3. Per germline, CDR1 ENHRY and CDR2 SYGVKD. The CDR3 has 13 residues. This CDR3 reads CAIRTSGVNTQYF. CDR3 DNA sequence: TGTGCCATCAGGACTAGCGGGGTTAATACGCAGTATTTT.

The chain recombines TRBV24-1 with TRBJ2-1; TRBD1 matches at 8 bases. Trimming took 4 bases from V and 4 from J; bases not matched to a gene: 5. The CDR3 loop spans 15 amino acids. Germline values: CDR1 KGHDR, CDR2 SFDVKD. Written as DNA, the CDR3 is TGTGCCACCAGTGACCTGGACAGGGATTACAATGAGCAGTTCTTC. This sequence encodes CATSDLDRDYNEQFF.

The table lists this clonotype with many counts. The genes are TRBV5-1 and TRBJ2-3, with TRBD2 matching over 8 bases. J was trimmed by 2 bases and V by 4 bases; bases with no gene match: 3. The germline V gene has CDR1 SGHRS and CDR2 YFSETQ. The CDR3 sequence is 14 residues long. CDR3 DNA sequence: TGCGCCAGCAGCCGGGGACTAGACACAGATACGCAGTATTTT. Translating it yields CASSRGLDTDTQYF.

This clonotype was counted a few times. The gene calls are TRBV11-3 and TRBJ2-7; 8 positions match TRBD1. J was trimmed by 5 bases and V by 5 bases; bases with no gene match: 11. The germline gives CDR1 SGHNT, CDR2 YENEEA. The CDR3 covers 15 residues. Here the CDR3 reads CASSLGTGGGDEQYF. For the CDR3, the DNA is TGTGCCAGCAGCCTCGGGACAGGAGGAGGGGACGAGCAGTACTTC.

The chain employs TRBV4-2 and TRBJ2-7; 16 positions agree with TRBD2. J lost 4 bases, V lost 0 bases, and 3 bases had no gene match. This CDR3 is built from 17 residues. CDR1 is LGHNA and CDR2 is YNFKEQ in the germline V gene. The CDR3 region is CASSQEGTSGGAYEQYF. The CDR3 coding sequence is TGTGCCAGCAGCCAAGAAGGGACTAGCGGGGGGGCGTACGAGCAGTACTTC.

The sample holds many counts of this clonotype. The chain uses TRBV29-1 and TRBJ2-7, with D tentatively TRBD1 or TRBD2 (5 bases each). Trimming pared 6 bases from V and 2 bases from J, leaving 8 bases between. The CDR3 extends over 11 amino acids. Germline lookup yields CDR1 SQVTM and CDR2 ANQGSEA. This chain's CDR3 is CSVRGPYEQYF. The CDR3 DNA reads TGCAGCGTACGGGGCCCCTACGAGCAGTACTTC.

V usage is TRBV19 and J usage is TRBJ2-1; tentatively, D is TRBD2 (5 bases). Germline V CDR1 and CDR2: LNHDA, SQIVND (reference sequence). Trimming cost V 7 bases and J 8 bases, with 21 bases left between them. CDR3 length: 15 amino acids. This CDR3 is CASTFRSGVGDEQFF. The CDR3 DNA reads as TGTGCCAGTACCTTCAGGAGCGGAGTCGGAGATGAGCAGTTCTTC.